The T cell receptor (beta chain) described here comes from a study of cytomegalovirus exposure and HLA in healthy donors. Study-wide findings and caveats: A later examination showed that TCR association rates differed by HLA locus, with DRB1 most and HLA-C fewest. Immune exposure information available was restricted to CMV serostatus. Within an earlier analysis, most TCR beta V segments proved productive either about 90% or about 30% of the time. Some V segments, including TRBV6-2 and TRBV6-3, were excluded as indistinguishable.

CDR1 and CDR2 from the germline V gene are SEHNR and FQNEAQ (reference sequence). Trimming at V came to 5 bases and at J to 8 bases, leaving 8 bases not matched to a gene. The CDR3 is made up of 15 amino acids. PCR involved 60 Vbeta and 13 Jbeta primers. Repertoires were generated with immunoSEQ multiplex PCR, while TCRdb's copy carries only in-frame clones and drops some. The sample lists 120,000 to 150,000 clones; 76% were seen once. Notes on this clone: Its antigen is currently unknown.

The clonotype originates from a man aged 18 to 35 in good health and CMV-seronegative. The source material was PBMCs. The chain recombines TRBV7-9 with TRBJ2-3; 12 bases map to TRBD2. CDR3 sequence (DNA): TGTGCCAGCAGCCCGCGACTAGCGGGAGTGGGTACGCAGTATTTT. This sequence encodes CASSPRLAGVGTQYF.